The source of this TCR beta chain is a study of early T cells in non-severe SARS-CoV-2 infection. About the study: Chains were not paired, and sequencing was done on bulk RNA from unsorted whole blood.

This clonotype was recorded many times. Its antigen is still unknown. The V gene lost 7 bases and the J gene lost 1 base, with 12 bases spanning the gap. The CDR3 loop spans 13 amino acids. The germline V gene encodes CDR1 SQVTM and CDR2 ANQGSEA. Separate cDNA molecules each had unique molecular identifiers attached to them. Using its own MiXCR run on the 5' RACE reads, TCRdb lists one record per CDR3 protein. The sample lists over 90,000 distinct CDR3 sequences; approximately 12% were seen once. Findings of the study overall: VDJdb matches were skewed toward anti-spike CD8 T cell responses.

The sample consisted of whole blood, taken at baseline. This sequence was found in an adult who was a healthcare worker with PCR-confirmed SARS-CoV-2 infection or an uninfected control (not recorded which). The chain carries TRBV29-1 and TRBJ2-3, with D possibly TRBD1 on 5 matching bases. The CDR3 sequence is CSAPPRGTDTQYF. The CDR3 nucleotides read TGCAGCGCACCTCCCAGGGGCACAGATACGCAGTATTTT.